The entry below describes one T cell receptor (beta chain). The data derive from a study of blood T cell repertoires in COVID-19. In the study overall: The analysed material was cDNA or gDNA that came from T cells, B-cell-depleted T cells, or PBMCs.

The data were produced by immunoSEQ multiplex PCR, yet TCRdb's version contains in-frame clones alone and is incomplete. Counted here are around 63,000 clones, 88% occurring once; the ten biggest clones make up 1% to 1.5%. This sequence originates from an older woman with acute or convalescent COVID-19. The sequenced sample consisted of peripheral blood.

CDR3 bases: TGTGCCAGCAGCAGCCCTTGGGGACAGGTTTATGTAGAGACCCAGTACTTC. As protein: CASSSPWGQVYVETQYF. The chain has TRBV6-2 or TRBV6-3 and TRBJ2-5, with 8 positions matching TRBD1. The trim removed 6 bases at V and 4 bases at J, leaving 16 bases unmatched. Germline CDR1 reads MNHEY; CDR2 reads SVGEGT. The CDR3 loop spans 17 amino acids.